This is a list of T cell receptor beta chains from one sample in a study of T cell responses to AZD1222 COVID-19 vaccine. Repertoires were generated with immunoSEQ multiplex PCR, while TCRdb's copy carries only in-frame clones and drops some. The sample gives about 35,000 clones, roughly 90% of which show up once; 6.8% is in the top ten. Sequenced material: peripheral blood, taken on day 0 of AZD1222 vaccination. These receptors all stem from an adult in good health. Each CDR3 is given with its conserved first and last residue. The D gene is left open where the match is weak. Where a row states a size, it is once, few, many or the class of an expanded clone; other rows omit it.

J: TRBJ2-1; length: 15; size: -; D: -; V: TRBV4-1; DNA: TGCGCCAGCAGCCAAGAGGGCCTCACGAGGGACGAGCAGTTCTTC; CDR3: CASSQEGLTRDEQFF
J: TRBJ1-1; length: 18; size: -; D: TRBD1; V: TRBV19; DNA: TGTGCCAGTAGTACCTTACCGGGACAGGGAAGAGGGGGCACTGAAGCTTTCTTT; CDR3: CASSTLPGQGRGGTEAFF
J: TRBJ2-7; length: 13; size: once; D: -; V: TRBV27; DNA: TGTGCCAGCAGTTTAGGGATCAACTACGAGCAGTACTTC; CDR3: CASSLGINYEQYF
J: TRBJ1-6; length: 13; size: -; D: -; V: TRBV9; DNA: TGTGCCAGCAGCGTAGTAGGGAATTCACCCCTCCACTTT; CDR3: CASSVVGNSPLHF
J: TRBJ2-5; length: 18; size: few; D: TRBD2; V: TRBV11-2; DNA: TGTGCCAGCAGCTTCGGTTTGGGTAGCGGGGGTGGGCGAGAGACCCAGTACTTC; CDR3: CASSFGLGSGGGRETQYF
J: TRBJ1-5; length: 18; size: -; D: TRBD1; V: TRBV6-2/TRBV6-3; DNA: TGTGCCAGCAGTTCTGGACAGGGAGGAGGGTATGGCAATCAGCCCCAGCATTTT; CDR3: CASSSGQGGGYGNQPQHF
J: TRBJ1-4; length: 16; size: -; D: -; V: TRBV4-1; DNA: TGCGCCAGCAGCCAGGCCTCCGCAGGCAGTAATGAAAAACTGTTTTTT; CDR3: CASSQASAGSNEKLFF
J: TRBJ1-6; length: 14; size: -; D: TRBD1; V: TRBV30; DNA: TGTGCCTGGAGTCCCCAGGGGGCCGGTTCACCCCTCCACTTT; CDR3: CAWSPQGAGSPLHF
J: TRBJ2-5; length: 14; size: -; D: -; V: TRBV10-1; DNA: TGCGCCAGCAGTACAGGAGGGGAACAAGAGACCCAGTACTTC; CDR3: CASSTGGEQETQYF
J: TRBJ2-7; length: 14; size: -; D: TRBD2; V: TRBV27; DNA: TGTGCCAGCAGTTTTGGTAGCGGGAGTGAAGAGCAGTACTTC; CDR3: CASSFGSGSEEQYF
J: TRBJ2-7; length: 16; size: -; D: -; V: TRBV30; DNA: TGTGCCGGGGTGGGCGCGCTAGCCCGCGGGGCCTACGAGCAGTACTTC; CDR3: CAGVGALARGAYEQYF
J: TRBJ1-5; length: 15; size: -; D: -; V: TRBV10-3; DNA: TGTGCCATCAGTGAAACGGGGACTGTTGATCAGCCCCAGCATTTT; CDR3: CAISETGTVDQPQHF
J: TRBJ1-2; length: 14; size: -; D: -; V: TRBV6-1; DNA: TGTGCCAGCAGGAAAGGGGTTCGGGACTATGGCTACACCTTC; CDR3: CASRKGVRDYGYTF
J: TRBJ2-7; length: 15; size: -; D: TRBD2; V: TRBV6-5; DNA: TGTGCCAGCAAGGGACTAGCGGGTCTAACCTACGAGCAGTACTTC; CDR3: CASKGLAGLTYEQYF
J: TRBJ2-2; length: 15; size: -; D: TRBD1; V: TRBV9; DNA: TGTGCCAGCAGCGAACGGACAGGGAACACCGGGGAGCTGTTTTTT; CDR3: CASSERTGNTGELFF
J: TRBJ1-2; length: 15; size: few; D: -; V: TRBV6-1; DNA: TGTGCCAGCAGTGAAGTTGAGGACAGCGCTAGTAGCTACACCTTC; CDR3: CASSEVEDSASSYTF
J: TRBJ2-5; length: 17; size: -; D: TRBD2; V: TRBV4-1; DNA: TGCGCCAGCAGCCAAGGCCCCTCAGTAGCGGGAGAGGAGACCCAGTACTTC; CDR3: CASSQGPSVAGEETQYF
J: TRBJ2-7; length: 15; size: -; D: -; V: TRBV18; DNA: TGTGCCAGCTCACCACCGAGCCGGCCCCGCGGCGAGCAGTACTTC; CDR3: CASSPPSRPRGEQYF
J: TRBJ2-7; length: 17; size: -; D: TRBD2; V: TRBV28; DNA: TGTGCCAGCAGTTTTAGGGCTAGCGGGGGCCAAGACTACGAGCAGTACTTC; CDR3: CASSFRASGGQDYEQYF
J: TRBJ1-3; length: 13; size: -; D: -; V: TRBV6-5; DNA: TGTGCCAGCAGTTACGACCAGGGAAACACCATATATTTT; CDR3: CASSYDQGNTIYF
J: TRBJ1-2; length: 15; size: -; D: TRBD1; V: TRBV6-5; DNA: TGTGCCACATCCCTCCAGGGGGCCACTAACTATGGCTACACCTTC; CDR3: CATSLQGATNYGYTF
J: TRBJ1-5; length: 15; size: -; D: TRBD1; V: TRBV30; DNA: TGTGCCTGGAGTGTACTACAGGGGACCAATCAGCCCCAGCATTTT; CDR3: CAWSVLQGTNQPQHF
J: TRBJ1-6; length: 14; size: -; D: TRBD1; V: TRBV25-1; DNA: TGTGCCAGCAGTGCAGGGGGTTATAATTCACCCCTCCACTTT; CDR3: CASSAGGYNSPLHF
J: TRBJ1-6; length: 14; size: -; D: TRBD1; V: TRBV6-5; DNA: TGTGCCAGCAGTCCCGGGACAGGGGTTTCACCCCTCCACTTT; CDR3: CASSPGTGVSPLHF
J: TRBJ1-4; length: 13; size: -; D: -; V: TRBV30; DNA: TGTGCCTGGAGTTTACAGTCAACTGAAAAACTGTTTTTT; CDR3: CAWSLQSTEKLFF
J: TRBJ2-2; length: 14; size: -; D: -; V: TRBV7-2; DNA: TGTGCCAGCAGCTTATACCCTAACACCGGGGAGCTGTTTTTT; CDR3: CASSLYPNTGELFF
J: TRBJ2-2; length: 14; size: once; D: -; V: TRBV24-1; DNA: TGTGCCACCAGTGATTTCGGCGGGACCGGGGAGCTGTTTTTT; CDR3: CATSDFGGTGELFF
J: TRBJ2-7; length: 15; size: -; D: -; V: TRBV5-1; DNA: TGCGCCAGCAGCTTGTCACGGCAGACCCCCTACGAGCAGTACTTC; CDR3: CASSLSRQTPYEQYF
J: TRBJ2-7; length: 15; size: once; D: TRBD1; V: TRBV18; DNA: TGTGCCAGCTCGCGCTTGGGGACAGGACCCTACGAGCAGTACTTC; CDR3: CASSRLGTGPYEQYF
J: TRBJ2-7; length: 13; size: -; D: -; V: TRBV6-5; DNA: TGTGCCACCTTCGCGTCTAGCTCCTACGAGCAGTACTTC; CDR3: CATFASSSYEQYF
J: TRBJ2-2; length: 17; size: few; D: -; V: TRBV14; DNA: TGTGCCAGCAGCCAGGGGGACGGGCGGAAGGGCACCGGGGAGCTGTTTTTT; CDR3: CASSQGDGRKGTGELFF
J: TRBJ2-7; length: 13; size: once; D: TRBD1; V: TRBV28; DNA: TGTGCCAGCAGGGCTACAGGGGGCTACGAGCAGTACTTC; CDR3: CASRATGGYEQYF
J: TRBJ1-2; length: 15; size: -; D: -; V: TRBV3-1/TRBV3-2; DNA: TGTGCCAGCAGCTCTTCCCTCGACAGGTCAGACGGCTACACCTTC; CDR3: CASSSSLDRSDGYTF
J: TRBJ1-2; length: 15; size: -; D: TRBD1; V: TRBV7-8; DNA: TGTGCCAGCAGCCACCCTACAGGGGGCCCTATCGGCTACACCTTC; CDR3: CASSHPTGGPIGYTF
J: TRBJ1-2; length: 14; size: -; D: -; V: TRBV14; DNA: TGTGCCAGCAGCCAAGTACCAGGGGTTAAGGACTACACCTTC; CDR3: CASSQVPGVKDYTF
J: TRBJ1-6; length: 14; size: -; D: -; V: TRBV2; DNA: TGTGCCAGCAGTGAGGGGTACTATAATTCACCCCTCCACTTT; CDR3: CASSEGYYNSPLHF
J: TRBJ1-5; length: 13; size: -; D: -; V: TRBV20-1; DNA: TGCAGTGCTAGTCAGGGAGGGGATCAGCCCCAGCATTTT; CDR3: CSASQGGDQPQHF
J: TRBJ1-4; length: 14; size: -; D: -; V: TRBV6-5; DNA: TGTGCCAGCAGAGGACTCCAAGCAGTGGAAAAACTGTTTTTT; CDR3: CASRGLQAVEKLFF
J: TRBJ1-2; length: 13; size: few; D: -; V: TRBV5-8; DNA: TGTGCCAGCAGCTTATGGAGTCGAGGGGGCTACACCTTC; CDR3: CASSLWSRGGYTF
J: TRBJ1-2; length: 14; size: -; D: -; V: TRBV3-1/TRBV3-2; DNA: TGTGCCAGCACCCTCGAGGGCGGGCGCTCGGGCTACACCTTC; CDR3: CASTLEGGRSGYTF
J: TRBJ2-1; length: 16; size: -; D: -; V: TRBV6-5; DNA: TGTGCCAGCAGTTACTCGATGACCGGACCCACCAGTGAGCAGTTCTTC; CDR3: CASSYSMTGPTSEQFF
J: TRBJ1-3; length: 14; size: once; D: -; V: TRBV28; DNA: TGTGCCAGTGGTACGACAGGCGCAAGAAACACCATATATTTT; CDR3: CASGTTGARNTIYF
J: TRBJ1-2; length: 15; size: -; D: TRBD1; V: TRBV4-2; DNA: TGTGCCAGCAGCCAAGGGTCGGACAGGGGCGATGGCTACACCTTC; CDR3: CASSQGSDRGDGYTF
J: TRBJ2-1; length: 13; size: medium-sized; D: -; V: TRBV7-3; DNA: TGTGCCAGCAGCTTCTCTAGGGGGAATGAGCAGTTCTTC; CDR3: CASSFSRGNEQFF
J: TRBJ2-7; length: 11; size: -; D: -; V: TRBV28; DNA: TGTGCCAGCACGAGGGGTACAGCGCAGTACTTC; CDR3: CASTRGTAQYF
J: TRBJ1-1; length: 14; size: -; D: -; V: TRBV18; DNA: TGTGCCAGCTCACCCCAAGACGGGAACACTGAAGCTTTCTTT; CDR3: CASSPQDGNTEAFF
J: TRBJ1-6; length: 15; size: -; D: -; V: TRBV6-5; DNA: TGTGCCAGCAGCCGAGGGACGCCGAATAATTCACCCCTCCACTTT; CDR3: CASSRGTPNNSPLHF
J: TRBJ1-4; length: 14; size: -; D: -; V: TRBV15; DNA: TGTGCCACCAGCAGAGGACATGACGGTGAAAAACTGTTTTTT; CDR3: CATSRGHDGEKLFF
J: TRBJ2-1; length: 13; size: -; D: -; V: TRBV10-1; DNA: TGCGCCAGCAGTGAGACCGTAGGGACTGAGCAGTTCTTC; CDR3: CASSETVGTEQFF
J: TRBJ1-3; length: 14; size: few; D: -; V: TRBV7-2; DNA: TGTGCCAGCAGCTTAGTCGGGGGTGGGGGCACCATATATTTT; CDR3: CASSLVGGGGTIYF
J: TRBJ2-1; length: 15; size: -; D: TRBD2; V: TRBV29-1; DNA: TGCAGCGTGGGACTAGCGGGCTTTGTGGGGGGCGAGCAGTTCTTC; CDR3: CSVGLAGFVGGEQFF
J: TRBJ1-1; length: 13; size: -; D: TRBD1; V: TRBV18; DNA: TGTGCCAGCTCACCACTCACAGGGGGGGAAGCTTTCTTT; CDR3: CASSPLTGGEAFF
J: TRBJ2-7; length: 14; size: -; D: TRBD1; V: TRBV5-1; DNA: TGCGCCAGCAGCTTTCGACAGGGCTCCTACGAGCAGTACTTC; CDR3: CASSFRQGSYEQYF
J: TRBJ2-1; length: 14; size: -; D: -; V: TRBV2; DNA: TGTGCCAGCAGGGAGCGGATGCCCCCCAATGAGCAGTTCTTC; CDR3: CASRERMPPNEQFF
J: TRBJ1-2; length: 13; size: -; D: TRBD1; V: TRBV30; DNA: TGTGCCTGCGGCCGGGACAGGCCGTATGGCTACACCTTC; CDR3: CACGRDRPYGYTF